This TCR beta chain comes out of a study of Graves' ophthalmopathy and Graves' hyperthyroidism. At least ten counts were recorded for this clonotype. RNA served as the template for amplifying TCR beta CDR3 regions. An initial RT-PCR round employing HTBI primers preceded a second-round multiplex PCR. TCRdb recomputed calls from the multiplex PCR reads with MiXCR, one row per CDR3 protein. The sample shows 400,000 to 450,000 distinct CDR3 sequences, around 21% of them seen only once. Germline V gene sequence: CDR1 SGHAT, CDR2 FQNNGV. V lost 4 bases, J lost 6 bases, and 13 bases lay in between. The CDR3 has 13 residues.

The sequenced material came from peripheral blood. The TCR comes from a woman under 30 with stable Graves' hyperthyroidism. The rearrangement links TRBV11-2 to TRBJ2-7; D possibly corresponds to TRBD2 (6 bases). The CDR3 nucleotides are TGTGCCAGCAGCTGGCGGGGATCGAGCGAGCAGTACTTC. The encoded protein is CASSWRGSSEQYF.